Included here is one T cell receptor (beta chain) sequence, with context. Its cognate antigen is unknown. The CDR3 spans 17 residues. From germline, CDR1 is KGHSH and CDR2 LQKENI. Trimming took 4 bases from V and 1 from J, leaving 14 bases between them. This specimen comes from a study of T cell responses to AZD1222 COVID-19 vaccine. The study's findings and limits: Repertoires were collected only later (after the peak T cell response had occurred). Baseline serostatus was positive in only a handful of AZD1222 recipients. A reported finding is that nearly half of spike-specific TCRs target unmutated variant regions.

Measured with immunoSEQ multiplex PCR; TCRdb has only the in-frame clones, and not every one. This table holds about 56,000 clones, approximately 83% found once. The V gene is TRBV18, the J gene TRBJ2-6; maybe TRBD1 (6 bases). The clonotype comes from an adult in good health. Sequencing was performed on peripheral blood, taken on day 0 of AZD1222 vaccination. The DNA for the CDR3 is TGTGCCAGCTCACTGTCTACAGGGAAGTCTGGGGCCAACGTCCTGACTTTC. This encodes CASSLSTGKSGANVLTF.